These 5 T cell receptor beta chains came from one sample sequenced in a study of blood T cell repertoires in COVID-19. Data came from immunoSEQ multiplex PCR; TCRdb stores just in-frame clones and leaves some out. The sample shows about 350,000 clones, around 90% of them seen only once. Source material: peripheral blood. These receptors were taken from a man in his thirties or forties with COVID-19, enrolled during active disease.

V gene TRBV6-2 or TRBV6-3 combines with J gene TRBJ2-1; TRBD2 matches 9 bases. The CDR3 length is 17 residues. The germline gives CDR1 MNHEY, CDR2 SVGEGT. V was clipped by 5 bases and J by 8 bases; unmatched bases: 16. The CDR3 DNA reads TGTGCCAGCAGTCAAATAGGGACTAGCCCCAACATATATGAGCAGTTCTTC. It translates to CASSQIGTSPNIYEQFF.

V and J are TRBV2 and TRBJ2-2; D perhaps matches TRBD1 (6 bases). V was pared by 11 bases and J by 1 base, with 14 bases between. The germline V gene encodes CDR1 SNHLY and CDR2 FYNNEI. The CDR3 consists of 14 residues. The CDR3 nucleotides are TGTGCCGGTCACAGGGTCTTGAACACCGGGGAGCTGTTTTTT. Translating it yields CAGHRVLNTGELFF.

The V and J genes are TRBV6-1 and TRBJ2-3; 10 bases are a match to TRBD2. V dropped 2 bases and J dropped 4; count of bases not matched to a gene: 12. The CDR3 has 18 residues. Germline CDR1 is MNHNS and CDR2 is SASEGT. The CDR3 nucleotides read TGTGCCAGCAGTGAATATTGGGGGCTAGCGGGAGTGTCAGATACGCAGTATTTT. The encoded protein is CASSEYWGLAGVSDTQYF.

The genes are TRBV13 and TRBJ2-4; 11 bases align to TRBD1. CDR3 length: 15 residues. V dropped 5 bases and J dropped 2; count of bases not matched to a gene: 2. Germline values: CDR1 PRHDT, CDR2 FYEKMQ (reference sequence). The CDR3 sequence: CASSRDRGTKNIQYF. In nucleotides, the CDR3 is TGTGCCAGCAGCCGGGACAGGGGGACCAAAAACATTCAGTACTTC.

CDR3 protein: CASSPGQGLPTGELFF. CDR3 DNA: TGTGCCAGCAGCCCGGGACAGGGATTGCCCACCGGGGAGCTGTTTTTT. This chain connects TRBV6-2 or TRBV6-3 to TRBJ2-2; 9 nucleotides match TRBD1. Germline trimming cut 6 bases from V and 4 bases from J; bases unmatched to any gene: 9. Germline V gene lookup returns CDR1 MNHEY and CDR2 SVGEGT. This CDR3 comprises 16 residues.